Following are 22 T cell receptor beta chains from one sample sequenced in a study of T cell changes during pregnancy in multiple sclerosis. Sequenced by immunoSEQ multiplex PCR; TCRdb stores in-frame clones only, minus some. The sample carries about 83,000 clones, 90% to 95% recorded once. The input for sequencing was peripheral blood, taken in the second trimester of pregnancy. Every receptor here comes from a female donor with multiple sclerosis, enrolled in a pregnancy study.

The chain recombines TRBV21-1 with TRBJ1-2. TRBV21-1 is listed as a pseudogene. CDR3 length equals 20 residues. The CDR3, as DNA: TGTGCCAGCAGCAAAGCGCCTGTTACCTCTCGGGGGGCCTTTAACTATGGCTACACCTTC. It is translated as CASSKAPVTSRGAFNYGYTF.

The rearrangement links TRBV6-5 to TRBJ1-1; 8 nucleotides align to TRBD1. The V segment lost 6 bases and the J segment 4 bases; nucleotides outside the gene matches: 7. The CDR3 totals 14 residues. Germline-derived CDR1 and CDR2 are MNHEY and SVGAGI. CDR3 in DNA: TGTGCCAGCAGGGGGACAGGCGGGACCACTGAAGCTTTCTTT. Encoded protein: CASRGTGGTTEAFF.

The chain is built from TRBV9 and TRBJ1-2; the D gene is possibly TRBD1 (6 bases). V gave up 5 bases and J gave up 5 bases, with 10 bases separating them. The CDR3 length is 12 residues. Germline CDR1 reads SGDLS; CDR2 reads YYNGEE. In DNA, the CDR3 is TGTGCCAGCAGGGCAGGGGTATATGGCTACACCTTC. It translates to CASRAGVYGYTF. The entire variable domain, with the rest obtained from reference TRBV9 and TRBJ1-2, is as follows: DSGVTQTPKHLITATGQRVTLRCSPRSGDLSVYWYQQSLDQGLQFLIQYYNGEERAKGNILERFSAQQFPDLHSELNLSSLELGDSALYFCASRAGVYGYTFGSGTRLTVV.

V and J are TRBV7-2 and TRBJ2-1; 9 bases agree with TRBD2. The length of the CDR3 is 15 residues. J lost 5 bases, V lost 1 base, and 3 bases had no gene match. Per germline, CDR1 SGHTA and CDR2 FQGNSA. Here the CDR3 reads CASSLGAGGHNEQFF. DNA of the CDR3: TGTGCCAGCAGCTTAGGAGCGGGAGGCCACAATGAGCAGTTCTTC. Complete variable domain (other parts from reference TRBV7-2 and TRBJ2-1): GAGVSQSPSNKVTEKGKDVELRCDPISGHTALYWYRQSLGQGLEFLIYFQGNSAPDKSGLPSDRFSAERTGGSVSTLTIQRTQQEDSAVYLCASSLGAGGHNEQFFGPGTRLTVL.

This sequence joins TRBV6-1 and TRBJ2-7; no firm D call. Germline assignment: CDR1 MNHNS and CDR2 SASEGT. The V end lost 1 base, the J end lost 0 bases, and 10 bases lay between the germline ends. The CDR3 loop spans 15 amino acids. CDR3 residues: CASSEVSLSSYEQYF. The DNA for the CDR3 is TGTGCCAGCAGTGAAGTATCCCTCAGCTCCTACGAGCAGTACTTC.

The rearrangement links TRBV10-2 to TRBJ2-7, with 7 bases aligning to TRBD2. Per the germline V gene, CDR1 is WSHSY and CDR2 is SAAADI. V lost 6 bases and J lost 3; bases outside the gene matches: 8. CDR3 length: 14 residues. The CDR3 DNA follows: TGCGCCAGCAGCGGGCGTCCTAGCGGCTACGAGCAGTACTTC. Amino acids: CASSGRPSGYEQYF.

V is TRBV7-9 and J is TRBJ2-1; no definite D call. Trimming stripped 2 bases from V and 1 base from J, with 6 bases between. This CDR3 region has 14 residues. The germline CDR1 and CDR2 sequences are SEHNR and FQNEAQ (reference sequence). CDR3 protein: CASSLTVSYNEQFF. CDR3 nucleotide sequence: TGTGCCAGCAGCTTAACGGTATCCTACAATGAGCAGTTCTTC.

The chain carries TRBV20-1 and TRBJ2-3; D unresolved. Trimming took 3 bases from V and 7 from J, leaving 5 bases between them. Per germline, CDR1 DFQATT and CDR2 SNEGSKA (reference sequence). The length of the CDR3 is 10 residues. The CDR3 DNA is TGCAGTGCTAGTGTAAATACGCAGTATTTT. Protein sequence: CSASVNTQYF.

The chain employs TRBV15 and TRBJ1-2; D is undetermined. Germline V lookup: CDR1 LNHNV, CDR2 YYDKDF (reference sequence). The ends were cut back, 3 bases at V and 8 bases at J, with 13 bases in the middle. The CDR3 has 13 amino acids. For the CDR3, the DNA is TGTGCCACCAGCAGGGAAAGACGGGGAGGCTACACCTTC. It specifies CATSRERRGGYTF.

V usage is TRBV6-1 and J usage is TRBJ2-1; 11 positions agree with TRBD2. The junction had 19 bases not matched to a gene; V was cut back by 2 bases and J by 10 bases. Germline CDR1 is MNHNS and CDR2 is SASEGT. The CDR3 is 19 amino acids. The CDR3 reads CASSEPGAESASGRREQFF. CDR3 nucleotides: TGTGCCAGCAGTGAACCAGGGGCAGAGTCGGCTAGCGGGAGGCGGGAGCAGTTCTTC.

This rearrangement joins TRBV25-1 to TRBJ2-1; TRBD2 matches 10 bases. V shed 4 bases and J 7 bases; nucleotides not matched to a gene: 4. This CDR3 has 14 residues. Germline assignment: CDR1 MGHDK and CDR2 SYGVNS. The CDR3 DNA is TGTGCCAGCAGTGGGACTAGCGGCCATAATGAGCAGTTCTTC. It is translated as CASSGTSGHNEQFF.

The sample holds one count of this clone. In DNA, the CDR3 is TGTGCCAGCAGCCTGACTAGCGGCCGCAATGAGCAGTTCTTC. Protein: CASSLTSGRNEQFF. The chain uses TRBV7-9 and TRBJ2-1; 9 positions match TRBD2. This CDR3 has 14 amino acids. The germline V gene encodes CDR1 SEHNR and CDR2 FQNEAQ (reference sequence). V was clipped by 5 bases and J by 6 bases; unmatched bases: 5.

The chain recombines TRBV9 with TRBJ2-1; 9 nucleotides align to TRBD2. J gave up 0 bases and V 4 bases, and 8 bases lay outside the gene matches. The CDR3 length is 17 residues. Germline CDR1 is SGDLS and CDR2 is YYNGEE. CDR3 coding DNA: TGTGCCAGCAGCATGACTAGCGGACTGATCTCCTACAATGAGCAGTTCTTC. It is translated as CASSMTSGLISYNEQFF. The full variable domain, completed using reference TRBV9 and TRBJ2-1, is DSGVTQTPKHLITATGQRVTLRCSPRSGDLSVYWYQQSLDQGLQFLIQYYNGEERAKGNILERFSAQQFPDLHSELNLSSLELGDSALYFCASSMTSGLISYNEQFFGPGTRLTVL.

This clone was observed once. The chain couples TRBV7-2 to TRBJ1-2; the D is unclear. The CDR3 contains 15 residues. Trimming left V 5 bases short and J 4 bases short, with 17 bases between. Germline V gives CDR1 SGHTA, CDR2 FQGNSA. This chain's CDR3 is CASSVDQRPFYGYTF. The CDR3 nucleotides read TGTGCCAGCAGCGTAGACCAGCGCCCTTTCTATGGCTACACCTTC.

V and J are TRBV6-5 and TRBJ2-2; D is possibly TRBD2 (6 bases). V lost 6 bases and J 6 bases, leaving 17 bases between the germline ends. The CDR3 spans 15 residues. Germline-derived CDR1 and CDR2 are MNHEY and SVGAGI. The CDR3 protein is CASSPGTWRPGELFF. In DNA form, the CDR3 reads TGTGCCAGCAGCCCCGGGACTTGGAGGCCCGGGGAGCTGTTTTTT.

The chain couples TRBV27 to TRBJ2-3; 10 nucleotides line up with TRBD2. V lost 3 bases to trimming and J lost 1 base; unmatched junction nucleotides: 1. The CDR3 runs to 15 residues. Germline V CDR1 and CDR2: MNHEY, SMNVEV (reference sequence). Written as DNA, the CDR3 is TGTGCCAGCAGTTTTACTAGCGGGGGCACAGATACGCAGTATTTT. It encodes CASSFTSGGTDTQYF.

There are a few counts of this clone. V and J are TRBV10-2 and TRBJ2-7; 7 nucleotides align to TRBD2. Trimming cost V 8 bases and J 6 bases; bases outside gene matches: 7. Germline V gives CDR1 WSHSY, CDR2 SAAADI. This CDR3 comprises 12 residues. In nucleotides, the CDR3 is TGCGCCAGCGGAGCGGGAAACAGCGAGCAGTACTTC. It is translated as CASGAGNSEQYF.

As concerns this clone: Other DNA sequences in this specimen translate into the identical CDR3. The V call is TRBV27, the J call TRBJ2-5; D is possibly TRBD2 (5 bases). The CDR3 totals 13 residues. Germline assignment: CDR1 MNHEY and CDR2 SMNVEV (reference sequence). Between the trimmed V and J ends, which lost 3 bases and 2 bases, there was a span of 7 bases. The CDR3 here is CASSFRGQETQYF. In DNA form, the CDR3 reads TGTGCCAGCAGTTTTCGGGGACAAGAGACCCAGTACTTC.

The rearrangement links TRBV5-1 to TRBJ1-1, with D possibly being TRBD1 (5 bases). V lost 5 bases to trimming and J lost 5 bases, with 16 bases between them. The CDR3 length is 14 residues. Germline V CDR1 and CDR2: SGHRS, YFSETQ. The CDR3: CASRPRTLRTEAFF. The DNA for the CDR3 is TGCGCCAGCAGACCTCGGACACTCCGGACTGAAGCTTTCTTT. The full variable domain, completed using reference TRBV5-1 and TRBJ1-1, is KAGVTQTPRYLIKTRGQQVTLSCSPISGHRSVSWYQQTPGQGLQFLFEYFSETQRNKGNFPGRFSGRQFSNSRSEMNVSTLELGDSALYLCASRPRTLRTEAFFGQGTRLTVV.

This chain links TRBV5-8 with TRBJ1-1; D might be TRBD1 (5 bases). The V end lost 3 bases, the J end lost 1 base, and 10 bases lay between the germline ends. This CDR3 comprises 14 residues. Germline values: CDR1 SGHTS, CDR2 YDEGEE. CDR3 sequence reads: CASSWGGGNTEAFF. The CDR3 coding sequence is TGTGCCAGCAGCTGGGGGGGAGGGAACACTGAAGCTTTCTTT.

The chain has TRBV2 and TRBJ1-5, with 9 bases that match TRBD1. J was trimmed by 3 bases and V by 4 bases; bases with no gene match: 7. There are 16 residues in the CDR3. CDR1 and CDR2 (germline): SNHLY, FYNNEI. The CDR3 here is CASSGGTGGHNQPQHF. As DNA, the CDR3 is TGTGCCAGCAGTGGGGGAACAGGGGGCCACAATCAGCCCCAGCATTTT.

The chain recombines TRBV6-1 with TRBJ2-6; TRBD1 matches at 8 bases. This CDR3 region has 15 residues. Germline assignment: CDR1 MNHNS and CDR2 SASEGT. V was clipped by 8 bases and J by 0 bases; unmatched bases: 3. The CDR3 bases are TGTGCCAGCCGGACAGGGAGCTCTGGGGCCAACGTCCTGACTTTC. Translated, it gives CASRTGSSGANVLTF.